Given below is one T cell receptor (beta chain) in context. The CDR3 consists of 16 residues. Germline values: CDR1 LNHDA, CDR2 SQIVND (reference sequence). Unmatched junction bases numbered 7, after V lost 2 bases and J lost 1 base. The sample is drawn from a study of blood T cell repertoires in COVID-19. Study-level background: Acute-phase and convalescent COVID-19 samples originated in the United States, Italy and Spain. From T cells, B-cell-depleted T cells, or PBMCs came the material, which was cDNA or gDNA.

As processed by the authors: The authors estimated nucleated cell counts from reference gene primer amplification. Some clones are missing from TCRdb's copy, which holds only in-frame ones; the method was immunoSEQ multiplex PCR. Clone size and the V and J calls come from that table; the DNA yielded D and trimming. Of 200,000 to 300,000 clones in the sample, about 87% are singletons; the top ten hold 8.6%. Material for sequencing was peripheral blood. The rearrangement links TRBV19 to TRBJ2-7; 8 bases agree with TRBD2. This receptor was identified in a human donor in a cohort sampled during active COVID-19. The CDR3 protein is CASSIRAGGFSYEQYF. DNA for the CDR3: TGTGCCAGTAGTATACGGGCGGGGGGTTTTTCCTACGAGCAGTACTTC.